This T cell receptor beta chain was recorded in a study of OX40 agonist ivuxolimab in advanced cancers. Study overall: Those treated in dose escalation had hepatocellular carcinoma, melanoma, renal cell cancer or head and neck cancer. Three individuals attained partial responses, comprising one hepatocellular carcinoma case and two cutaneous melanoma cases.

TCRdb's table, derived via immunoSEQ multiplex PCR, lists solely in-frame clones and lacks some. The top ten hold 1.1% of the sample, which has 85,000 to 90,000 clones, about 90% seen once. CDR3 length: 15 residues. CDR1 is LNHNV, CDR2 YYDKDF, per germline (reference sequence). Trimming took 1 base from V and 2 from J, leaving 12 bases between them. Regarding this clone: No antigen is known for it.

The study, taken as a whole, reports: Also present in some nonresponders was a low level of normalized T-cell clonal expansion. Both CD4+ and CD8+ T cell populations in blood had undergone clonal expansion by week 6 at 0.1 to 3.0 mg/kg.

The V call is TRBV15, the J call TRBJ2-7; the D gene is possibly TRBD2 (5 bases). This clonotype originated in an adult with an advanced solid tumor such as melanoma, head and neck, liver or kidney cancer. Specimen: CD4+ or CD8+ T cells sorted from blood, collected in a trial of the OX40 agonist ivuxolimab. The CDR3 region has the DNA TGTGCCACCAGCAGAGCTCCTCCCGGGACCTACGAGCAGTACTTC. Amino acids: CATSRAPPGTYEQYF.